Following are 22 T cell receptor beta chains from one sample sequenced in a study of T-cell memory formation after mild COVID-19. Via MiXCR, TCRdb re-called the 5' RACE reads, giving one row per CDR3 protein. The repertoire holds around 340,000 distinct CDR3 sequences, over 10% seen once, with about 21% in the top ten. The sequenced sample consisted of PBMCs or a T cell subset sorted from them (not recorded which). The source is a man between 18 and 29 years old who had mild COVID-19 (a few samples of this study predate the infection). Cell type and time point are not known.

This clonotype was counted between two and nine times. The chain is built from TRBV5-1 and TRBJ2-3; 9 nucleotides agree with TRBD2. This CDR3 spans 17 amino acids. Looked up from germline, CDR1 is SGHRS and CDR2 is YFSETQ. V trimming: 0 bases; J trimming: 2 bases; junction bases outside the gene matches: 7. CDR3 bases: TGCGCCAGCAGCTTGGAGGTACTAGCGGGTTCCACAGATACGCAGTATTTT. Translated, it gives CASSLEVLAGSTDTQYF.

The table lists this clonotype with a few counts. For the CDR3, the DNA is TGCGCCAGCAGGAGGGGGGACCCCTCTGGGGCCAACGTCCTGACTTTC. Translated: CASRRGDPSGANVLTF. This chain connects TRBV5-1 to TRBJ2-6, with D perhaps TRBD1 or TRBD2 (6 bases each). With 5 bases removed from V and 0 bases from J, the gap between germline ends came to 12 bases. Germline CDR1 SGHRS, CDR2 YFSETQ. The CDR3 is 16 amino acids.

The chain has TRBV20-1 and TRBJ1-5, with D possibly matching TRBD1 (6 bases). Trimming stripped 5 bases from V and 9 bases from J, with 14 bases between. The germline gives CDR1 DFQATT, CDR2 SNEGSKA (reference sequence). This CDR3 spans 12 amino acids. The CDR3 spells CSASRGFRPQHF. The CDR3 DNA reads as TGCAGTGCTTCAAGGGGGTTCCGGCCCCAGCATTTT.

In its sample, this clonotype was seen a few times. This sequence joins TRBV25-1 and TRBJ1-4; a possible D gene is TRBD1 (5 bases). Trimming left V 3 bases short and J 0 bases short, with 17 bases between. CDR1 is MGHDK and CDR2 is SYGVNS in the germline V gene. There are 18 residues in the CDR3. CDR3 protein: CASSDLPGRGATNEKLFF. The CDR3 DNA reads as TGTGCCAGCAGTGACCTCCCCGGTAGAGGGGCAACTAATGAAAAACTGTTTTTT.

The CDR3 sequence: CASRGQQTNYGYTF. CDR3 nucleotide sequence: TGTGCCAGCAGGGGACAGCAGACTAACTATGGCTACACCTTC. The rearrangement uses TRBV2 and TRBJ1-2; 7 bases are a match to TRBD1. Trimming removed 6 bases from V and 0 bases from J; junction bases left unmatched: 4. The germline V gene has CDR1 SNHLY and CDR2 FYNNEI. The CDR3 runs to 14 residues.

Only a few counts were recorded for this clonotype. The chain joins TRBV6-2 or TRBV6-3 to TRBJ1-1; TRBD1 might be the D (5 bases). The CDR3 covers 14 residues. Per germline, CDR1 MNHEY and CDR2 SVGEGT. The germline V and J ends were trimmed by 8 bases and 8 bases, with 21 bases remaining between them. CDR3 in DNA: TGTGCCAGCGCATGGGGGGAATTCTACCAAGAAGCTTTCTTT. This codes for CASAWGEFYQEAFF.

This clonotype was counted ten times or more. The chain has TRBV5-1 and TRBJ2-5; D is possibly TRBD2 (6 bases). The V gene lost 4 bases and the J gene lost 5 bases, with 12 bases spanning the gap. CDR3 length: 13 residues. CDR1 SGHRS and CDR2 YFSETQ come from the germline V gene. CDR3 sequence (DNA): TGCGCCAGCAGCCCGGGACTTAGGGAGACCCAGTACTTC. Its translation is CASSPGLRETQYF. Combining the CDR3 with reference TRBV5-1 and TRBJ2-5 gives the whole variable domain KAGVTQTPRYLIKTRGQQVTLSCSPISGHRSVSWYQQTPGQGLQFLFEYFSETQRNKGNFPGRFSGRQFSNSRSEMNVSTLELGDSALYLCASSPGLRETQYFGPGTRLLVL.

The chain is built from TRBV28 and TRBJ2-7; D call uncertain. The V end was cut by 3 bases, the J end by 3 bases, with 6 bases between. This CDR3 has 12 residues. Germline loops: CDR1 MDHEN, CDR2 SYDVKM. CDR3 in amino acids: CASSLDLYEQYV. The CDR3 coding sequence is TGTGCCAGCAGTTTGGACCTCTACGAGCAGTACGTC.

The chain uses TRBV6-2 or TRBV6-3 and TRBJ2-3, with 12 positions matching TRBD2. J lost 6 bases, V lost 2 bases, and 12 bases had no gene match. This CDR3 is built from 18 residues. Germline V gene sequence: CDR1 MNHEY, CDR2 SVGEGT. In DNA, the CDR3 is TGTGCCAGCAGTTACCTAGCGGGGGGGCCAGTTCAGAACGATACGCAGTATTTT. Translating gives CASSYLAGGPVQNDTQYF.

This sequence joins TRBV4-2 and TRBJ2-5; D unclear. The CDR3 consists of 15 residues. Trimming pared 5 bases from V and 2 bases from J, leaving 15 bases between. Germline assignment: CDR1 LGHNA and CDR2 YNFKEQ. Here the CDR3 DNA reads TGTGCCAGCAGCGCGCGAGGTGCCTTACAAGAGACCCAGTACTTC. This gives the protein CASSARGALQETQYF.

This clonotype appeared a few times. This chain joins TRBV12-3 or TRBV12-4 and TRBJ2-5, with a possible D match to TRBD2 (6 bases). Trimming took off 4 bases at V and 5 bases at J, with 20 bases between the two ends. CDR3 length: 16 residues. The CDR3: CASSSSWRGPRETQYF. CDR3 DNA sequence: TGTGCCAGCAGTTCAAGTTGGCGGGGACCGAGGGAGACCCAGTACTTC.

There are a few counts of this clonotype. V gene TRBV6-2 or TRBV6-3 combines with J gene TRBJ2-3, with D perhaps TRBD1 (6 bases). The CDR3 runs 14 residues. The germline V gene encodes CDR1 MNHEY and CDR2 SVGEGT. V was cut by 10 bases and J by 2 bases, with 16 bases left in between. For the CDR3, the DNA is TGTGCCACCCAGGGACACCAGTTCACAGATACGCAGTATTTT. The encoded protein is CATQGHQFTDTQYF.

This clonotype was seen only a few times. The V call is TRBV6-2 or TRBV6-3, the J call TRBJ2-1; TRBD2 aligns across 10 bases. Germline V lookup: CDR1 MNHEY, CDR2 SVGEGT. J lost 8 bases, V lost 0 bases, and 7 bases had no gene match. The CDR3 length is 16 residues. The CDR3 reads CASSYSAGGALDEQFF. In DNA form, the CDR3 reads TGTGCCAGCAGTTACTCAGCGGGGGGGGCCCTGGATGAGCAGTTCTTC.

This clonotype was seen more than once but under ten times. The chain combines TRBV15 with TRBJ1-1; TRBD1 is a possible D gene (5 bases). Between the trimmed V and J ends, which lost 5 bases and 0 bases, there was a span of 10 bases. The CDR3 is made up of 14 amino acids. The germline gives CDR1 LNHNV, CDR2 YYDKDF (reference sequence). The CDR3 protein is CATSGGGLNTEAFF. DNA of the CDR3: TGTGCCACCAGCGGGGGAGGGCTGAACACTGAAGCTTTCTTT.

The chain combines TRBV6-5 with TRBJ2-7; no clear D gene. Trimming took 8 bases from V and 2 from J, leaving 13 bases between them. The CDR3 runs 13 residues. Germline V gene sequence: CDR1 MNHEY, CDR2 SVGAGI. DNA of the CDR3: TGTGCCAGCTCCCCGCGGAGAACCTACGAGCAGTACTTC. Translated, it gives CASSPRRTYEQYF.

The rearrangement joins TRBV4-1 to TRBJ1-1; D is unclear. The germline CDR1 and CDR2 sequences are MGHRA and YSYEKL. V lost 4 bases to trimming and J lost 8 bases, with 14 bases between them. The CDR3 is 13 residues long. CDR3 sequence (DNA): TGCGCCAGCAGCCCCCAAGGTAGGATAGAAGCTTTCTTT. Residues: CASSPQGRIEAFF.

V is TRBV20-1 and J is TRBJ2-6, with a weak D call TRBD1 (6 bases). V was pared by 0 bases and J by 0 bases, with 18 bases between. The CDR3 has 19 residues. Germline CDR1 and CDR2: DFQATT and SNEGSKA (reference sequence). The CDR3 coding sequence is TGCAGTGCTAGAGAAAAAGGGACAAAAGTTCGCTCTGGGGCCAACGTCCTGACTTTC. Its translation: CSAREKGTKVRSGANVLTF.

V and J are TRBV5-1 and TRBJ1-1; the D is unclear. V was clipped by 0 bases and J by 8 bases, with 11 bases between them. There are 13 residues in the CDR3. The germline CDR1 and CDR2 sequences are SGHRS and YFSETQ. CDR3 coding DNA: TGCGCCAGCAGCTTGGAAAGTCAGGCCGAAGCTTTCTTT. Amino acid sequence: CASSLESQAEAFF.

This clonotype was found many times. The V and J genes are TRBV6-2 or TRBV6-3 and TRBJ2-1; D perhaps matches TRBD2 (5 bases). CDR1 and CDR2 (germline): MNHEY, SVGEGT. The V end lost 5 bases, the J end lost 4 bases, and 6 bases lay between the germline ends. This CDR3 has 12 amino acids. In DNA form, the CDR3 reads TGTGCCAGCAGTCGGACTTACAATGAGCAGTTCTTC. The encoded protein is CASSRTYNEQFF.

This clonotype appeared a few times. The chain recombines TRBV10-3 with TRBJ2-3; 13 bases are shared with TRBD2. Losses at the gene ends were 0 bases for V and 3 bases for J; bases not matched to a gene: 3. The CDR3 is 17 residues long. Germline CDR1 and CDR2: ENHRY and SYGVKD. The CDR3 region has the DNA TGTGCCATCAGTGAGTCTGGACTAGCGGGGGAAACAGATACGCAGTATTTT. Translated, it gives CAISESGLAGETDTQYF.

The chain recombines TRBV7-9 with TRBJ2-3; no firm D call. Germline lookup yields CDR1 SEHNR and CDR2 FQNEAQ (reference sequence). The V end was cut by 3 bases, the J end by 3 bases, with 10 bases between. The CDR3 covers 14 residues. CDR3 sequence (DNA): TGTGCCAGCAGCTTTCTAGGGCTTACAGATACGCAGTATTTT. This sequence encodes CASSFLGLTDTQYF.

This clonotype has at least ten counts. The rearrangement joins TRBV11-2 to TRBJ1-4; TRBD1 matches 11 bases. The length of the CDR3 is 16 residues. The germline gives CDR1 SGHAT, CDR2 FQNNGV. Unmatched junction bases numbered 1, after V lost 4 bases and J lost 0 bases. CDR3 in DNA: TGTGCCAGCAGCTGGGGACAGGGGGCAACTAATGAAAAACTGTTTTTT. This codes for CASSWGQGATNEKLFF.